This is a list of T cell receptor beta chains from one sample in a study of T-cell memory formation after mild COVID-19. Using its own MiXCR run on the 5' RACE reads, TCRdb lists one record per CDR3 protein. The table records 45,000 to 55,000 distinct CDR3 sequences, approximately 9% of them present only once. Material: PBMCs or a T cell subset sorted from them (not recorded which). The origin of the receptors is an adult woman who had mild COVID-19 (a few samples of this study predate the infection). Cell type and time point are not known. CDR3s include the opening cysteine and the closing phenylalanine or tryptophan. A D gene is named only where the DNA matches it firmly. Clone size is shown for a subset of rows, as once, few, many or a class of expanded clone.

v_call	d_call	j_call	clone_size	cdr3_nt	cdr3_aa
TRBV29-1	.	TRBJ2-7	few	TGCAGCGTTGCCCGCAGGGTGGGCTACGAGCAGTACTTC	CSVARRVGYEQYF
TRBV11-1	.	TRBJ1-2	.	TGTGCCAGCAGCCTCCCAGGGATCTATGGCTACACCTTC	CASSLPGIYGYTF
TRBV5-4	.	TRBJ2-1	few	TGTGCCAGCAGCTTGAATCAACTTGGGGAGCAGTTCTTC	CASSLNQLGEQFF
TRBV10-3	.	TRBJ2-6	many	TGTGCCATCAGCGGGGTCGCTGGGGCCAACGTCCTGACTTTC	CAISGVAGANVLTF
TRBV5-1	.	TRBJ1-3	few	TGCGCCAGCAGCTTGGCCCCGGCAGGGAGCTCTGGAAACACCATATATTTT	CASSLAPAGSSGNTIYF
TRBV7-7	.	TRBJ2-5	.	TGTGCTAGCAGGGGGAGCGGGCAAGAGACCCAGTACTTC	CASRGSGQETQYF
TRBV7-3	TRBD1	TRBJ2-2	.	TGTGCCAGCAGCTCCGCAGGGGGTGTAGGGGAGCTGTTTTTT	CASSSAGGVGELFF
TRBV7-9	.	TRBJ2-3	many	TGTGCCAGCAGCTTAGAACTCGGCAGGGAAGGCACGAATACGCAGTATTTT	CASSLELGREGTNTQYF
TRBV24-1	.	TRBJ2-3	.	TGTGCCACCAGTGACCTAGAACTAGGGGGCACAGATACGCAGTATTTT	CATSDLELGGTDTQYF
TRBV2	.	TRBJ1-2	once	TGTGCCAGCAGTCTTGGACAGTATGGCTACACCTTC	CASSLGQYGYTF
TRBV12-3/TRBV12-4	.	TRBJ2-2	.	TGTGCCAGCAGTTTCAGGTCCGGGGAGCTGTTTTTT	CASSFRSGELFF
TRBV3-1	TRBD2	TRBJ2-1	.	TGTGCCAGCAGCCAAGATGGAAAAGCGGGAGACAATGAGCAGTTCTTC	CASSQDGKAGDNEQFF
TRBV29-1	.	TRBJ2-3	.	TGCAGCTCTGGACACCACGAAAGCACAGATACGCAGTATTTT	CSSGHHESTDTQYF
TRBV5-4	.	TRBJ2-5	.	TGTGCCACCAAAGGGATAGGATCCCAGGGGGAGACCCAGTACTTC	CATKGIGSQGETQYF
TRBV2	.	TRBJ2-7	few	TGTGCCAGCAGTGGTATGGGGGGCTGGGAGCAGTACTTC	CASSGMGGWEQYF
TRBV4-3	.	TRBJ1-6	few	TGCGCCAGCAGCCAAGAGGCAGGGAACAATTCACCCCTCCACTTT	CASSQEAGNNSPLHF
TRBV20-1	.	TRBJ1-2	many	TGCAGTGCTAGTAAGCAGACGTATGGCTACACCTTC	CSASKQTYGYTF
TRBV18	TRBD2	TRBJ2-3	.	TGTGCCAGCTCACGGTCTAGCGGGGGAAGCACAGATACGCAGTATTTT	CASSRSSGGSTDTQYF
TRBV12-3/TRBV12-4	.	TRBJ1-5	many	TGTGCCAGCAGTACGAACAGGGTAACCCAGCATTTT	CASSTNRVTQHF
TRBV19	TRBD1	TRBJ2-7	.	TGTGCCAGTAGTCGAACGACCGGGACAGGGGCCTACGAGCAGTACTTC	CASSRTTGTGAYEQYF
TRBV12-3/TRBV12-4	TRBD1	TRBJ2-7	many	TGTGCCAGCAGTCCGACAGGGGGCGGCTACGAGCAGTACTTC	CASSPTGGGYEQYF
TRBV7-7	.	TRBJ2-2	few	TGTGCCAGCAGCTTAGTGGCAGGGTCTCTAACCGGGGAGCTGTTTTTT	CASSLVAGSLTGELFF
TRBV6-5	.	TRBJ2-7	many	TGTGCCAGCAGCGATCACAGCTCCTACGAGCAGTACTTC	CASSDHSSYEQYF